Below are 23 T cell receptor beta chains sequenced from a single sample in a study of blood T cells in healthy people across ages. A second roughly 6 to 11 cycle PCR used barcoded and J-beta primers. One entry per CDR3 protein results from TCRdb running MiXCR on the 5' RACE reads. The sample gives hundreds of thousands of distinct CDR3 sequences, under 45% of which show up once; around 18% is in the top ten. Sequenced sample: blood. Receptor source: a man in his fifties or sixties in good health.

This clonotype was seen a handful of times. The chain has TRBV5-1 and TRBJ2-7; 10 bases are shared with TRBD1. The CDR3 runs 14 residues. Trimming cost V 7 bases and J 5 bases; bases outside gene matches: 9. The germline gives CDR1 SGHRS, CDR2 YFSETQ. In DNA form, the CDR3 reads TGCGCCAGCGGCCCGGGACAGGGGTTCGACGAGCAGTACTTC. Translating gives CASGPGQGFDEQYF.

This clonotype was seen once. At one of its ends the junction is not consistent with the germline gene, which may arise from a read error. This chain connects TRBV5-1 to TRBJ2-6; D possibly corresponds to TRBD1 (5 bases). CDR1 is SGHRS and CDR2 is YFSETQ in the germline V gene. The CDR3 runs 15 residues. The CDR3 loop is CASSLQGTGANVPTF. CDR3 DNA sequence: TGCGCCAGCAGCTTGCAGGGTACTGGGGCCAACGTCCCGACTTTC.

The gene calls are TRBV18 and TRBJ2-5, with 10 bases that match TRBD1. J gave up 7 bases and V 0 bases, and 5 bases lay outside the gene matches. The CDR3 sequence is 15 residues long. Germline assignment: CDR1 KGHSH and CDR2 LQKENI. CDR3 sequence: CASSPPDRGPGTQYF. The CDR3 DNA reads as TGTGCCAGCTCACCACCCGACAGGGGGCCTGGGACCCAGTACTTC. The variable domain in full, completed from reference TRBV18 and TRBJ2-5, reads NAGVMQNPRHLVRRRGQEARLRCSPMKGHSHVYWYRQLPEEGLKFMVYLQKENIIDESGMPKERFSAEFPKEGPSILRIQQVVRGDSAAYFCASSPPDRGPGTQYFGPGTRLLVL.

This clonotype has ten or more counts. The rearrangement links TRBV6-2 or TRBV6-3 to TRBJ2-5; tentative D call: TRBD2 (6 bases). V lost 5 bases and J lost 11, with 15 bases in between. Germline values: CDR1 MNHEY, CDR2 SVGEGT. The CDR3 loop spans 12 amino acids. This CDR3 reads CASSLAYPQQYF. DNA of the CDR3: TGTGCCAGCAGTCTAGCGTACCCACAGCAGTACTTC.

This clonotype has just a few counts. The chain combines TRBV7-2 with TRBJ1-6, with D unclear. CDR1 SGHTA and CDR2 FQGNSA come from the germline V gene. This CDR3 is built from 14 residues. V dropped 2 bases and J dropped 4 bases, with 6 bases sitting between them. The CDR3 loop is CASSLLTYNSPLHF. Here the CDR3 DNA reads TGTGCCAGCAGCTTATTGACTTATAATTCACCCCTCCACTTT.

J is TRBJ1-1 and V is TRBV12-3 or TRBV12-4; 8 positions agree with TRBD1. CDR3 length: 15 amino acids. J gave up 1 base and V 5 bases, and 6 bases lay outside the gene matches. The CDR3 loop is CASSTGQGRNTEAFF. DNA for the CDR3: TGTGCCAGCAGTACAGGACAGGGCCGGAACACTGAAGCTTTCTTT.

This chain connects TRBV20-1 to TRBJ2-3; 9 bases are a match to TRBD2. Unmatched junction bases numbered 5, after V lost 5 bases and J lost 2 bases. Germline CDR1 reads DFQATT; CDR2 reads SNEGSKA (reference sequence). This CDR3 comprises 14 residues. The chain's CDR3 is CSAGGGAHTDTQYF. CDR3 DNA: TGCAGTGCTGGCGGGGGGGCGCACACAGATACGCAGTATTTT.

This clonotype was picked up a small number of times. The chain is built from TRBV7-8 and TRBJ2-1; TRBD2 aligns across 12 bases. The V segment lost 7 bases and the J segment 4 bases; nucleotides outside the gene matches: 5. The CDR3 contains 15 residues. Germline CDR1 SGHVS, CDR2 FQNEAQ. The CDR3 sequence: CASTHGLAGYNEQFF. The CDR3 nucleotides are TGTGCCAGCACCCACGGACTAGCGGGGTACAATGAGCAGTTCTTC.

Regarding this clonotype: At one end, the junction sequence differs from germline, possibly due to a read error. This chain uses TRBV6-5 with TRBJ2-1, with 12 bases aligning to TRBD2. Germline CDR1 is MNHEY and CDR2 is SVGAGI. The CDR3 runs to 14 residues. CDR3 amino acids: CAGSRLAGDNEQFF. The CDR3 bases are TGTGCCGGCAGCCGACTAGCGGGGGACAATGAGCAGTTCTTC.

The rearrangement links TRBV6-5 to TRBJ2-3, with 14 positions matching TRBD2. Germline CDR1 is MNHEY and CDR2 is SVGAGI. Trimming removed 6 bases from V and 5 bases from J; junction bases left unmatched: 4. This CDR3 region has 15 residues. The CDR3 DNA reads as TGTGCCAGCAGCCGGACTAGCGGGGGGTTAGATACGCAGTATTTT. Encoded protein: CASSRTSGGLDTQYF.

This clonotype was recorded a few times. The chain joins TRBV12-3 or TRBV12-4 to TRBJ2-4; D might be TRBD1 (7 bases). Trimming took 3 bases from V and 7 from J, leaving 19 bases between them. The CDR3 has 16 residues. The CDR3 sequence: CASSLEEGAIPNIQYF. The CDR3 coding sequence is TGTGCCAGCAGTTTGGAGGAGGGGGCGATCCCTAACATTCAGTACTTC.

This clonotype was detected only a few times. The chain combines TRBV24-1 with TRBJ2-3; perhaps TRBD2 as D (5 bases). With 2 bases removed from V and 5 bases from J, the gap between germline ends came to 19 bases. The CDR3 is 17 amino acids. CDR1 is KGHDR and CDR2 is SFDVKD in the germline V gene. CDR3 sequence (DNA): TGTGCCACCAGTGATTATCCGGGAACCCGGGCGAAAGATACGCAGTATTTT. Amino acids: CATSDYPGTRAKDTQYF.

This clonotype was observed at least ten times. The genes are TRBV28 and TRBJ2-3; 12 nucleotides match TRBD2. CDR1 MDHEN and CDR2 SYDVKM come from the germline V gene. This CDR3 spans 13 amino acids. Unmatched junction bases numbered 1, after V lost 7 bases and J lost 5 bases. The CDR3 DNA sequence: TGTGCCAGCACTAGCGGGGGGGTAGATACGCAGTATTTT. Translated: CASTSGGVDTQYF. Full variable domain (outside the CDR3, taken from reference TRBV28 and TRBJ2-3): DVKVTQSSRYLVKRTGEKVFLECVQDMDHENMFWYRQDPGLGLRLIYFSYDVKMKEKGDIPEGYSVSREKKERFSLILESASTNQTSMYLCASTSGGVDTQYFGPGTRLTVL.

This clonotype came up a few times. CDR3 loop: CASSYTRDNEQFF. Here the CDR3 DNA reads TGTGCCAGCAGTTATACTCGCGATAATGAGCAGTTCTTC. This rearrangement joins TRBV6-2 or TRBV6-3 to TRBJ2-1; no reliable D call. Germline CDR1 MNHEY, CDR2 SVGEGT. This CDR3 contains 13 residues. Trimming shortened V by 3 bases and J by 7 bases, and 10 bases separated the two germline ends.

The table lists this clonotype with many counts. The V call is TRBV2, the J call TRBJ1-5; the D is unclear. The germline V and J ends were trimmed by 6 bases and 5 bases, with 14 bases remaining between them. Germline assignment: CDR1 SNHLY and CDR2 FYNNEI. The CDR3 loop spans 14 amino acids. The CDR3 loop is CASRGRPRDQPQHF. The CDR3 coding sequence is TGTGCCAGCAGAGGCAGGCCTAGAGATCAGCCCCAGCATTTT.

The V and J genes are TRBV5-5 and TRBJ2-1; D not certain. With 0 bases removed from V and 8 bases from J, the gap between germline ends came to 12 bases. CDR1 is SGHKS, CDR2 YYEKEE, per germline (reference sequence). This CDR3 is 14 amino acids long. The DNA for the CDR3 is TGTGCCAGCAGCTTGGGACCGAGATGGGATGAGCAGTTCTTC. Protein product: CASSLGPRWDEQFF.

The gene calls are TRBV7-2 and TRBJ2-5, with D maybe TRBD2 (5 bases). Looked up from germline, CDR1 is SGHTA and CDR2 is FQGNSA. This CDR3 region has 14 residues. The V gene lost 3 bases and the J gene lost 11 bases, with 19 bases spanning the gap. The CDR3 DNA is TGTGCCAGCAGCTTTGACGGGGTCCGCAGTGAGCAGTACTTC. Translated, it gives CASSFDGVRSEQYF. Supplemented by reference TRBV7-2 and TRBJ2-5, the full variable domain reads GAGVSQSPSNKVTEKGKDVELRCDPISGHTALYWYRQSLGQGLEFLIYFQGNSAPDKSGLPSDRFSAERTGGSVSTLTIQRTQQEDSAVYLCASSFDGVRSEQYFGPGTRLLVL.

In its sample, this clonotype was seen a few times. The chain links TRBV24-1 to TRBJ2-1; 7 bases map to TRBD1. Per germline, CDR1 KGHDR and CDR2 SFDVKD. V dropped 12 bases and J dropped 3; count of bases not matched to a gene: 7. The CDR3 has 13 amino acids. CDR3 protein: CALPGQIYNEQFF. CDR3 sequence (DNA): TGTGCCCTCCCGGGACAGATCTACAATGAGCAGTTCTTC.

The chain links TRBV6-5 to TRBJ2-6; TRBD1 might be the D (5 bases). The V end was cut by 2 bases, the J end by 1 base, with 9 bases between. The CDR3 is made up of 16 amino acids. Germline-derived CDR1 and CDR2 are MNHEY and SVGAGI. CDR3 residues: CASSYAQGSGANVLTF. The CDR3 DNA sequence: TGTGCCAGCAGTTACGCTCAGGGATCTGGGGCCAACGTCCTGACTTTC.

This clonotype was recorded a few times. The chain links TRBV2 to TRBJ2-5; 10 bases are a match to TRBD2. The CDR3 loop spans 13 amino acids. CDR1 is SNHLY and CDR2 is FYNNEI in the germline V gene. Trimming at V came to 0 bases and at J to 11 bases, leaving 3 bases not matched to a gene. CDR3: CASSEALAGEQYF. The CDR3 region has the DNA TGTGCCAGCAGTGAAGCCCTAGCGGGGGAGCAGTACTTC.

This sequence joins TRBV9 and TRBJ2-1; no clear D gene. The end of the DNA fits TRBJ2-7 better, so the J call may be wrong. CDR3 size: 16 residues. The V gene's germline CDR1 is SGDLS and CDR2 YYNGEE. CDR3: CASSVSAAPNYNEQYF. The CDR3 nucleotides read TGTGCCAGCAGCGTGTCAGCAGCACCCAATTACAATGAGCAGTACTTC.

The count of this clonotype is one. The chain combines TRBV4-3 with TRBJ2-5, with 9 nucleotides matching TRBD1. The CDR3 has 16 residues. V shed 4 bases, J shed 11 bases, and the junction held 17 bases outside the gene matches. Germline lookup yields CDR1 LGHNA and CDR2 YSLEER. The chain's CDR3 is CASSPITGTGFYEQYF. CDR3 nucleotide sequence: TGCGCCAGCAGCCCTATTACCGGGACAGGGTTCTATGAGCAGTACTTC.

V usage is TRBV19 and J usage is TRBJ2-7, with D hard to call. CDR1 LNHDA and CDR2 SQIVND come from the germline V gene (reference sequence). The CDR3 is made up of 14 amino acids. Trimming took 3 bases from V and 2 from J, leaving 11 bases between them. CDR3 nucleotide sequence: TGTGCCAGTAGTATTCTTTTAGGGCCCTACGAGCAGTACTTC. Translated: CASSILLGPYEQYF.